The subject of this entry is one T cell receptor beta chain. The sample comes from a study of blood T cell repertoires in COVID-19. Across the study: In each case, the material was cDNA or gDNA derived from T cells, B-cell-depleted T cells, or PBMCs.

Germline V gives CDR1 MNHEY, CDR2 SVGEGT. This CDR3 is 15 amino acids long. The V end lost 6 bases, the J end lost 5 bases, and 19 bases lay between the germline ends. In the original workflow: Nucleated cell number was recorded as an estimate derived from reference gene primer amplification. The data were produced by immunoSEQ multiplex PCR, yet TCRdb's version contains in-frame clones alone and is incomplete. From that table come the V and J calls and clone size; the DNA was used to work out D and trimming. The data hold a few hundred thousand clones, with more than 70% observed a single time. The rearrangement joins TRBV6-2 or TRBV6-3 to TRBJ1-2; D might be TRBD1 (6 bases). The sequenced sample consisted of peripheral blood. This clonotype was obtained from a woman older than 75 with acute or convalescent COVID-19. The chain's CDR3 is CASSPAGGLGYGYTF. CDR3 DNA: TGTGCCAGCAGCCCCGCCGGGGGGCTCGGGTATGGCTACACCTTC.